The 10 T cell receptor beta chains given below trace back to one sample, sequenced in a study of early T cells in non-severe SARS-CoV-2 infection. TCRdb re-derived calls from the 5' RACE reads in MiXCR, one entry per CDR3 protein. This sample has 35,000 to 45,000 distinct CDR3 sequences, with roughly 6.1% found just once. Specimen: whole blood, collected at baseline. Every receptor here comes from an adult who was a healthcare worker with PCR-confirmed SARS-CoV-2 infection or an uninfected control (not recorded which).

This clonotype was detected ten times or more. The V call is TRBV20-1, the J call TRBJ2-7; no firm D call. The V gene lost 5 bases and the J gene lost 1 base, with 12 bases spanning the gap. CDR1 is DFQATT and CDR2 is SNEGSKA in the germline V gene (reference sequence). There are 13 residues in the CDR3. CDR3 nucleotide sequence: TGCAGTGCTCGTGTGACACCGTCCTACGAGCAGTACTTC. This gives the protein CSARVTPSYEQYF.

This clonotype was picked up many times. The rearrangement joins TRBV6-6 to TRBJ2-5, with 13 bases fitting TRBD2. Germline CDR1 is MNHNY and CDR2 is SVGAGI (reference sequence). The J segment lost 2 bases and the V segment lost 5 bases, leaving 2 bases of the junction unmatched. The CDR3 extends over 15 amino acids. The CDR3 DNA reads as TGTGCCAGCAGTACACTAGCGGGGGGGCAAGAGACCCAGTACTTC. Translation gives CASSTLAGGQETQYF.

This clonotype was observed a few times. The rearrangement uses TRBV9 and TRBJ2-5; 7 nucleotides align to TRBD2. Germline assignment: CDR1 SGDLS and CDR2 YYNGEE. Trimming cost V 4 bases and J 1 base; bases outside gene matches: 7. CDR3 length: 15 residues. CDR3 DNA: TGTGCCAGCAGCCCCCGGGACTACCGCCAAGAGACCCAGTACTTC. Its translation: CASSPRDYRQETQYF. Complete variable domain (other parts from reference TRBV9 and TRBJ2-5): DSGVTQTPKHLITATGQRVTLRCSPRSGDLSVYWYQQSLDQGLQFLIQYYNGEERAKGNILERFSAQQFPDLHSELNLSSLELGDSALYFCASSPRDYRQETQYFGPGTRLLVL.

The sample holds many counts of this clonotype. CDR3 region: CASSFGTAYNSPLHF. DNA for the CDR3: TGTGCCAGCAGCTTCGGGACGGCCTATAATTCACCCCTCCACTTT. J is TRBJ1-6 and V is TRBV7-2; perhaps TRBD1 as D (5 bases). Between the trimmed V and J ends, which lost 3 bases and 2 bases, there was a span of 8 bases. The CDR3 totals 15 residues. Germline CDR1 is SGHTA and CDR2 is FQGNSA. The variable domain in full, with the rest retrieved from reference TRBV7-2 and TRBJ1-6, is GAGVSQSPSNKVTEKGKDVELRCDPISGHTALYWYRQSLGQGLEFLIYFQGNSAPDKSGLPSDRFSAERTGGSVSTLTIQRTQQEDSAVYLCASSFGTAYNSPLHFGNGTRLTVT.

In its sample, this clonotype was seen many times. This rearrangement joins TRBV4-3 to TRBJ2-2; 9 bases agree with TRBD2. The germline V gene has CDR1 LGHNA and CDR2 YSLEER. CDR3 length: 16 residues. The J segment lost 3 bases and the V segment lost 0 bases, leaving 2 bases of the junction unmatched. The CDR3 is CASSQEGGRDTGELFF. In DNA, the CDR3 is TGCGCCAGCAGCCAAGAGGGCGGGAGGGACACCGGGGAGCTGTTTTTT.

This clonotype was recorded at least ten times. The chain couples TRBV13 to TRBJ2-1, with 10 bases matching TRBD2. This CDR3 has 15 amino acids. CDR1 is PRHDT, CDR2 FYEKMQ, per germline (reference sequence). V trimming: 5 bases; J trimming: 2 bases; junction bases outside the gene matches: 3. The CDR3 loop reads CASSPTSGPYNEQFF. As DNA, the CDR3 is TGTGCCAGCAGCCCGACTAGCGGGCCCTACAATGAGCAGTTCTTC.

This rearrangement joins TRBV7-6 to TRBJ2-3; weak D call: TRBD2 (5 bases). Germline CDR1 reads SGHVS; CDR2 reads FNYEAQ. Trimming took 1 base from V and 0 from J, leaving 8 bases between them. The CDR3 sequence is 15 residues long. The CDR3 is CASSLDAGSTDTQYF. In nucleotides, the CDR3 is TGTGCCAGCAGCTTAGATGCGGGTAGCACAGATACGCAGTATTTT.

This clonotype has a count of ten or more. The chain links TRBV12-3 or TRBV12-4 to TRBJ2-2; D uncertain. V lost 3 bases to trimming and J lost 4 bases, with 3 bases between them. The CDR3 has 12 residues. The CDR3 spells CASSFGTGELFF. In DNA form, the CDR3 reads TGTGCCAGCAGTTTCGGCACCGGGGAGCTGTTTTTT.

V is TRBV6-7 and J is TRBJ2-1, with D perhaps matching TRBD2 (6 bases). TRBV6-7 is an open reading frame whose function is uncertain. The CDR3 length is 15 residues. Trimming pared 4 bases from V and 5 bases from J, leaving 15 bases between. The CDR3 DNA is TGTGCCAGCAGTTCTCACCGGGACTTCAACAATGAGCAGTTCTTC. Amino acids: CASSSHRDFNNEQFF.

This clonotype has just a few counts. The chain joins TRBV19 to TRBJ2-1; TRBD2 aligns across 12 bases. J lost 3 bases, V lost 1 base, and 4 bases had no gene match. The CDR3 loop spans 17 amino acids. Germline values: CDR1 LNHDA, CDR2 SQIVND (reference sequence). The CDR3 protein is CASSIGTSGIIYNEQFF. The CDR3 DNA reads TGTGCCAGTAGTATAGGGACTAGCGGGATCATCTACAATGAGCAGTTCTTC. The full variable domain, its missing parts supplied by reference TRBV19 and TRBJ2-1, is DGGITQSPKYLFRKEGQNVTLSCEQNLNHDAMYWYRQDPGQGLRLIYYSQIVNDFQKGDIAEGYSVSREKKESFPLTVTSAQKNPTAFYLCASSIGTSGIIYNEQFFGPGTRLTVL.